This entry is about one TCR beta chain. TCRdb keeps only in-frame clones here, not all; method: immunoSEQ multiplex PCR. The data show 240,000 or so clones, 75% to 90% seen once. Per the germline V gene, CDR1 is MGHRA and CDR2 is YSYEKL. The CDR3 contains 15 residues. Deletions cut 1 base from V and 8 bases from J, with 15 bases between. A COVID-19 case had been met by exposed participants during the 2 weeks before study entry. The data were taken from a study of blood T cell repertoires in COVID-19. Study details: PBMCs, B-cell-depleted T cells, or T cells provided the cDNA or gDNA that made up the material.

The sample comprised PBMCs or T cells enriched from blood (not recorded which). The sequence was obtained from a man aged 45-65 years who had been exposed to COVID-19. The chain combines TRBV4-1 with TRBJ1-3; weak D call: TRBD1 (5 bases). CDR3 amino acids: CASSQVVSRADTIYF. The CDR3 DNA reads TGCGCCAGCAGCCAAGTAGTGAGCAGGGCGGACACCATATATTTT.